This T cell receptor beta chain was documented in a study of T cells in Graves' hyperthyroidism and ophthalmopathy. Study-level background: Peripheral blood was acquired at first diagnosis, ahead of any therapy whatsoever.

Regions amplified from RNA transcripts were the TCR beta CDR3 regions. The TCR CDR3 was amplified in a first-round RT-PCR using the HTBI primer set. In TCRdb, the multiplex PCR reads were re-called with MiXCR into one record per CDR3 protein. This table has about 350,000 distinct CDR3 sequences, 15% to 20% appearing once. Concerning this clonotype: The antigen is undetermined.

General observations from the study: Also found in blood were most expanded thyroid clonotypes above 0.001.

Trimming cost V 0 bases and J 4 bases, with 12 bases left between them. The V gene's germline CDR1 is MNHEY and CDR2 SVGAGI. The CDR3 runs 15 residues. What was sequenced was blood. The chain uses TRBV6-5 and TRBJ1-1, with a possible D match to TRBD1 (6 bases). This TCR was recovered from a woman aged 18-30 years with Graves' hyperthyroidism. CDR3 coding DNA: TGTGCCAGCAGTTACTCGAGGGGGGGTGGCACTGAAGCTTTCTTT. The encoded protein is CASSYSRGGGTEAFF.